The 10 T cell receptor beta chains reported below all come from one sample, sequenced in a study of T cell changes during pregnancy in multiple sclerosis. TCRdb's table, derived via immunoSEQ multiplex PCR, lists solely in-frame clones and lacks some. The sample records 90,000 to 95,000 clones, about 94% being singletons. The sample was peripheral blood, taken in the third trimester of pregnancy. The receptor set was obtained from a female donor with multiple sclerosis, enrolled in a pregnancy study.

This clone showed up just once. J is TRBJ2-7 and V is TRBV7-9, with D perhaps matching TRBD1 (6 bases). Trimming stripped 5 bases from V and 6 bases from J, with 11 bases between. The length of the CDR3 is 12 residues. Per the germline V gene, CDR1 is SEHNR and CDR2 is FQNEAQ (reference sequence). CDR3 in DNA: TGTGCCAGCAGCCCGACAGGCGCCGAGCAGTACTTC. Protein: CASSPTGAEQYF.

The chain has TRBV5-1 and TRBJ1-4, with TRBD1 matching over 8 bases. The CDR3 has 16 amino acids. The germline V gene encodes CDR1 SGHRS and CDR2 YFSETQ. Trimming at V came to 5 bases and at J to 8 bases, leaving 14 bases not matched to a gene. CDR3 coding DNA: TGCGCCAGCAGTGGGACAGGAGGTTCCGTTAGGGAAAAACTGTTTTTT. As protein: CASSGTGGSVREKLFF.

The chain uses TRBV7-9 and TRBJ2-3; no firm D call. The V end lost 1 base, the J end lost 6 bases, and 11 bases lay between the germline ends. The V gene's germline CDR1 is SEHNR and CDR2 FQNEAQ (reference sequence). The CDR3 loop spans 14 amino acids. DNA for the CDR3: TGTGCCAGCAGCTTAGTAACTATCCCGGATACGCAGTATTTT. This gives the protein CASSLVTIPDTQYF.

The J gene is TRBJ2-7, the V gene TRBV7-9; D possibly corresponds to TRBD1 (6 bases). The CDR3 is made up of 12 amino acids. V gave up 5 bases and J gave up 9 bases, with 14 bases separating them. CDR1 is SEHNR and CDR2 is FQNEAQ in the germline V gene (reference sequence). This chain's CDR3 is CASSPTGLAQYF. CDR3 coding DNA: TGTGCCAGCAGCCCTACAGGGCTCGCGCAGTACTTC.

CDR3 residues: CASSDWESDPQGVEKLFF. CDR3 bases: TGTGCCAGCAGTGATTGGGAGTCCGACCCGCAGGGGGTCGAAAAACTGTTTTTT. J is TRBJ1-4 and V is TRBV6-1, with 7 bases fitting TRBD1. The length of the CDR3 is 18 residues. The germline gives CDR1 MNHNS, CDR2 SASEGT. J was trimmed by 8 bases and V by 3 bases; bases with no gene match: 18.

This clone was detected only once. The rearrangement uses TRBV4-2 and TRBJ2-7, with D possibly TRBD2 on 6 matching bases. Germline V gene lookup returns CDR1 LGHNA and CDR2 YNFKEQ. V lost 0 bases, J lost 3 bases, and 24 bases lay in between. The CDR3 totals 19 residues. For the CDR3, the DNA is TGTGCCAGCAGCCAAGATAAGGTCGTCGGGGTAGCGGTAGTCTACGAGCAGTACTTC. Translated: CASSQDKVVGVAVVYEQYF.

The chain recombines TRBV4-2 with TRBJ2-3; 7 bases are shared with TRBD2. In germline, CDR1 is LGHNA, CDR2 YNFKEQ. CDR3 size: 17 residues. Trimming at V came to 0 bases and at J to 1 base, leaving 7 bases not matched to a gene. The DNA of the CDR3 is TGTGCCAGCAGCCAAGATTCGGGGGAGGGCCGCACAGATACGCAGTATTTT. It encodes CASSQDSGEGRTDTQYF.

The chain carries TRBV27 and TRBJ1-5; 7 positions match TRBD1. J gave up 3 bases and V 6 bases, and 11 bases lay outside the gene matches. The CDR3 covers 16 residues. The germline CDR1 and CDR2 sequences are MNHEY and SMNVEV (reference sequence). The CDR3 spells CASSMTGLLLNQPQHF. DNA for the CDR3: TGTGCCAGCAGCATGACAGGGCTTCTTCTCAATCAGCCCCAGCATTTT.

The rearrangement joins TRBV6-1 to TRBJ2-1, with 11 bases aligning to TRBD2. In germline, CDR1 is MNHNS, CDR2 SASEGT. The CDR3 extends over 15 amino acids. Trimming at V came to 4 bases and at J to 9 bases, leaving 8 bases not matched to a gene. The CDR3 protein is CASSVSGRAPGEQFF. The CDR3 DNA reads TGTGCCAGCAGTGTTAGCGGGAGGGCCCCGGGTGAGCAGTTCTTC.

This clone was picked up one time. This sequence joins TRBV11-2 and TRBJ2-1; 9 bases map to TRBD1. V dropped 5 bases and J dropped 3; count of bases not matched to a gene: 11. Germline V gene data show CDR1 as SGHAT and CDR2 as FQNNGV. CDR3 length: 17 residues. CDR3 DNA: TGTGCCAGCAGCCAGGGACAGGGCCCCCGAATCTACAATGAGCAGTTCTTC. Its protein product is CASSQGQGPRIYNEQFF. The entire variable domain, with the rest obtained from reference TRBV11-2 and TRBJ2-1, is as follows: EAGVAQSPRYKIIEKRQSVAFWCNPISGHATLYWYQQILGQGPKLLIQFQNNGVVDDSQLPKDRFSAERLKGVDSTLKIQPAKLEDSAVYLCASSQGQGPRIYNEQFFGPGTRLTVL.